The present T cell receptor (beta chain) was sequenced within a study of patients and donors after allogeneic stem cell transplantation. This clonotype came up a few times. TCRdb re-derived calls from the RT-PCR reads in MiXCR, one entry per CDR3 protein. The sample includes approximately 200,000 distinct CDR3 sequences, around two fifths of them seen just once. The CDR3 totals 13 residues. CDR1 and CDR2 (germline): MDHEN, SYDVKM. V was trimmed by 8 bases and J by 0 bases, leaving 10 bases between them. This clonotype originated in a human donor who was either an allogeneic HSCT recipient or a stem cell or donor lymphocyte infusion donor (not recorded which). It is not recorded whose cells these are; they may come from a transplant donor. The chain joins TRBV28 to TRBJ2-5; a possible D gene is TRBD1 (5 bases). Sequenced input: blood, either unsorted or a sorted T cell fraction (not recorded which). CDR3 loop: CASLDRNQETQYF. In nucleotides, the CDR3 is TGTGCCAGCCTAGACAGAAACCAAGAGACCCAGTACTTC.